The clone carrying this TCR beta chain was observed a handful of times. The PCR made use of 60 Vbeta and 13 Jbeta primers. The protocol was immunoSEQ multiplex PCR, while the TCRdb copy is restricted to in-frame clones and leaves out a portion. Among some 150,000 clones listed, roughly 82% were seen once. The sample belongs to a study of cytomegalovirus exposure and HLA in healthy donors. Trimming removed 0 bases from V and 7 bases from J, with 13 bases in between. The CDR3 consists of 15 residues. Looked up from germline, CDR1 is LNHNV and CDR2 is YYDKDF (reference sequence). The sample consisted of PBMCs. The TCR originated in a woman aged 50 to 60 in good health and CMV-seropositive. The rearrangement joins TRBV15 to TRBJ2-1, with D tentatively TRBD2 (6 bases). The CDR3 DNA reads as TGTGCCACCAGCAGAGATCTGAAGGAGGGGAATGAGCAGTTCTTC. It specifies CATSRDLKEGNEQFF. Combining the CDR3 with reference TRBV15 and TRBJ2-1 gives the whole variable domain DAMVIQNPRYQVTQFGKPVTLSCSQTLNHNVMYWYQQKSSQAPKLLFHYYDKDFNNEADTPDNFQSRRPNTSFCFLDIRSPGLGDTAMYLCATSRDLKEGNEQFFGPGTRLTVL.